A single sample is the source of the 22 T cell receptor beta chains below, sequenced in a study of blood T cells in healthy people across ages. Through a sample-barcoded 5' primer and a J-beta primer mix, a second PCR was run for roughly 7 to 12 cycles. TCRdb re-derived calls from the 5' RACE reads in MiXCR, one entry per CDR3 protein. Here the sample spans over a million distinct CDR3 sequences, approximately 26% being singletons. These sequences were also reported in another study, on T cells of mothers and their children.

Sequences were obtained from blood. Every receptor here comes from a girl aged 2-10 years in good health.

This clonotype was counted between two and nine times. The J gene is TRBJ1-2, the V gene TRBV6-5; D might be TRBD1 (5 bases). Trimming stripped 2 bases from V and 8 bases from J, with 15 bases between. CDR3 length: 14 residues. The V gene's germline CDR1 is MNHEY and CDR2 SVGAGI. This CDR3 reads CASSYARVERGYTF. The CDR3 DNA is TGTGCCAGCAGTTACGCCAGGGTAGAGCGAGGCTACACCTTC.

This clonotype was counted a few times. This chain joins TRBV29-1 and TRBJ1-4, with no clear D. Germline assignment: CDR1 SQVTM and CDR2 ANQGSEA. V gave up 1 base and J gave up 7 bases, with 10 bases separating them. The CDR3 loop spans 13 amino acids. CDR3 sequence (DNA): TGCAGCGTTGAAGTCCCCGGGAGTGAAAAACTGTTTTTT. Encoded protein: CSVEVPGSEKLFF.

The chain has TRBV14 and TRBJ2-3; D perhaps matches TRBD2 (5 bases). The CDR3 has 16 amino acids. The germline V gene encodes CDR1 SGHDN and CDR2 FVKESK. V lost 7 bases to trimming and J lost 6 bases, with 23 bases between them. Here the CDR3 reads CASTRTPSILTDTQYF. In DNA form, the CDR3 reads TGTGCCAGCACCCGGACTCCTTCGATACTTACCGATACGCAGTATTTT. Looking up the rest from reference TRBV14 and TRBJ2-3 gives the full variable domain: EAGVTQFPSHSVIEKGQTVTLRCDPISGHDNLYWYRRVMGKEIKFLLHFVKESKQDESGMPNNRFLAERTGGTYSTLKVQPAELEDSGVYFCASTRTPSILTDTQYFGPGTRLTVL.

There are a few counts of this clonotype. This rearrangement joins TRBV3-1 to TRBJ2-5; tentatively, D is TRBD1 (6 bases). The CDR3 has 15 residues. Germline CDR1 is LGHDT and CDR2 is YNNKEL (reference sequence). V lost 1 base and J lost 2, with 11 bases in between. The CDR3 loop is CASSQAPGVQETQYF. As DNA, the CDR3 is TGTGCCAGCAGCCAAGCTCCAGGGGTTCAAGAGACCCAGTACTTC.

Of note for this clonotype: No conserved phenylalanine or tryptophan ends this CDR3, so it is likely a read error. The rearrangement links TRBV27 to TRBJ1-1; a possible D gene is TRBD1 (5 bases). In germline, CDR1 is MNHEY, CDR2 SMNVEV (reference sequence). The CDR3 is made up of 14 amino acids. Trimming took off 6 bases at V and 1 base at J, with 12 bases between the two ends. DNA for the CDR3: TGTGCCAGCAGGGTGGGAGGGGCGAACACTGAAGCTTTCCTT. Translated, it gives CASRVGGANTEAFL.

The V gene is TRBV20-1, the J gene TRBJ2-5; 12 nucleotides align to TRBD2. V was pared by 6 bases and J by 4 bases, with 9 bases of the junction left unmatched. CDR1 and CDR2 (germline): DFQATT, SNEGSKA (reference sequence). The CDR3 runs 15 residues. This chain's CDR3 is CSAASGRAMTETQYF. CDR3 nucleotide sequence: TGCAGTGCCGCTAGCGGGAGGGCCATGACAGAGACCCAGTACTTC.

The chain joins TRBV6-6 to TRBJ2-5, with unresolved D. The germline gives CDR1 MNHNY, CDR2 SVGAGI (reference sequence). The CDR3 spans 13 residues. V lost 4 bases and J lost 2, with 8 bases in between. CDR3 region: CASSWYTQETQYF. For the CDR3, the DNA is TGTGCCAGCAGTTGGTACACTCAAGAGACCCAGTACTTC.

This clonotype was observed a few times. The V gene is TRBV24-1, the J gene TRBJ1-5; 7 nucleotides line up with TRBD1. J was trimmed by 2 bases and V by 4 bases; bases with no gene match: 13. Germline V gives CDR1 KGHDR, CDR2 SFDVKD. There are 18 residues in the CDR3. CDR3 loop: CATSDTPDREVGNQPQHF. The CDR3 coding sequence is TGTGCCACCAGTGACACCCCAGACAGGGAGGTGGGCAATCAGCCCCAGCATTTT.

This clonotype showed up just a few times. The chain joins TRBV7-2 to TRBJ1-2; D possibly corresponds to TRBD1 (6 bases). Germline assignment: CDR1 SGHTA and CDR2 FQGNSA. The CDR3 has 15 residues. Between the trimmed V and J ends, which lost 5 bases and 4 bases, there was a span of 17 bases. The CDR3 reads CASSNNGGRTYGYTF. For the CDR3, the DNA is TGTGCCAGCAGCAACAACGGGGGCAGAACCTATGGCTACACCTTC. Drawing the rest from reference TRBV7-2 and TRBJ1-2, the complete variable domain is GAGVSQSPSNKVTEKGKDVELRCDPISGHTALYWYRQSLGQGLEFLIYFQGNSAPDKSGLPSDRFSAERTGGSVSTLTIQRTQQEDSAVYLCASSNNGGRTYGYTFGSGTRLTVV.

This clonotype has a handful of counts. The V call is TRBV28, the J call TRBJ2-7; D is perhaps TRBD1 (5 bases). The end of the DNA fits TRBJ2-1 better, so the J call may be wrong. The germline V gene encodes CDR1 MDHEN and CDR2 SYDVKM. The CDR3 length is 10 residues. Written as DNA, the CDR3 is TGTGCCACAGGGTTTCCTTGGCAGTTCTTC. It specifies CATGFPWQFF.

The chain combines TRBV28 with TRBJ2-4; 7 bases line up with TRBD1. Germline loops: CDR1 MDHEN, CDR2 SYDVKM. The CDR3 is 16 amino acids. The trim removed 3 bases at V and 3 bases at J, leaving 8 bases unmatched. Written as DNA, the CDR3 is TGTGCCAGCAGTTTGACGCCCGGGACAGACAAAAACATTCAGTACTTC. Translated, it gives CASSLTPGTDKNIQYF.

The V and J genes are TRBV5-1 and TRBJ2-1; no reliable D call. The CDR3 is 10 residues long. V was pared by 7 bases and J by 8 bases, with 7 bases between. From germline, CDR1 is SGHRS and CDR2 YFSETQ. This CDR3 is CASPGYEQFF. As DNA, the CDR3 is TGCGCCAGCCCCGGTTATGAGCAGTTCTTC.

The chain carries TRBV20-1 and TRBJ2-2; 7 positions match TRBD2. This CDR3 is 13 amino acids long. Trimming cost V 5 bases and J 5 bases; bases outside gene matches: 5. Germline lookup yields CDR1 DFQATT and CDR2 SNEGSKA (reference sequence). CDR3: CSAWQGGTGELFF. The CDR3 DNA is TGCAGTGCTTGGCAGGGAGGGACCGGGGAGCTGTTTTTT.

CDR3 protein: CSARVRELQEYETQYF. CDR3 nucleotide sequence: TGCAGTGCTAGAGTTCGCGAACTCCAAGAGTACGAGACCCAGTACTTC. This chain uses TRBV20-1 with TRBJ2-5; D call uncertain. Germline V lookup: CDR1 DFQATT, CDR2 SNEGSKA (reference sequence). Trimming pared 1 base from V and 5 bases from J, leaving 20 bases between. The CDR3 consists of 16 residues.

This clonotype was detected a few times. The chain combines TRBV20-1 with TRBJ2-3; 8 bases agree with TRBD2. Germline V gene sequence: CDR1 DFQATT, CDR2 SNEGSKA (reference sequence). This CDR3 region has 15 residues. V was clipped by 7 bases and J by 3 bases; unmatched bases: 12. CDR3 residues: CSDRRGAQKTDTQYF. CDR3 sequence (DNA): TGCAGTGACCGGCGGGGGGCCCAGAAAACAGATACGCAGTATTTT.

This rearrangement joins TRBV5-1 to TRBJ2-5; D tentatively reads TRBD1 or TRBD2 (5 bases each). The CDR3 length is 14 residues. CDR1 and CDR2 (germline): SGHRS, YFSETQ. V lost 5 bases and J lost 3, with 14 bases in between. The CDR3 spells CASRQGRKEETQYF. The DNA of the CDR3 is TGCGCCAGCAGGCAGGGACGAAAAGAAGAGACCCAGTACTTC.

As concerns this clonotype: An end of the junction differs from the germline gene, which may be a read error. The CDR3 sequence is CASTNAGGAQETQYF. The CDR3 region has the DNA TGTGCCAGCACCAACGCGGGGGGAGCGCAAGAGACTCAGTACTTC. The chain uses TRBV28 and TRBJ2-5, with 8 bases that match TRBD2. The CDR3 sequence is 15 residues long. The germline V gene encodes CDR1 MDHEN and CDR2 SYDVKM. Combining the CDR3 with reference TRBV28 and TRBJ2-5 gives the whole variable domain DVKVTQSSRYLVKRTGEKVFLECVQDMDHENMFWYRQDPGLGLRLIYFSYDVKMKEKGDIPEGYSVSREKKERFSLILESASTNQTSMYLCASTNAGGAQETQYFGPGTRLLVL.

This clonotype was counted between two and nine times. The chain recombines TRBV24-1 with TRBJ2-3; D gene ambiguous. The V and J ends lost 3 bases and 0 bases respectively, with 15 bases between them. CDR1 is KGHDR and CDR2 is SFDVKD in the germline V gene. This CDR3 spans 17 amino acids. CDR3 protein: CATSDPGAGYSTDTQYF. The CDR3 nucleotides are TGTGCCACCAGTGATCCAGGCGCAGGCTATAGCACAGATACGCAGTATTTT.

This clonotype was found a few times. The rearrangement uses TRBV29-1 and TRBJ2-5; D unresolved. Trimming pared 3 bases from V and 0 bases from J, leaving 8 bases between. The CDR3 sequence is 13 residues long. CDR1 and CDR2 (germline): SQVTM, ANQGSEA. The CDR3 coding sequence is TGCAGCGTTGAGGAGACGTACCAAGAGACCCAGTACTTC. Amino acids: CSVEETYQETQYF.

The genes are TRBV18 and TRBJ1-5; 8 bases align to TRBD1. J gave up 3 bases and V 4 bases, and 8 bases lay outside the gene matches. This CDR3 comprises 16 residues. The V gene's germline CDR1 is KGHSH and CDR2 LQKENI. The CDR3 DNA is TGTGCCAGCTCACAGACAGGGGCAGGTTACAATCAGCCCCAGCATTTT. Protein sequence: CASSQTGAGYNQPQHF.

This chain connects TRBV7-2 to TRBJ2-1; a weak D match, TRBD2 (6 bases). The end of the DNA fits TRBJ2-7 better, so the J call may be wrong. The CDR3 length is 13 residues. CDR1 is SGHTA, CDR2 FQGNSA, per germline. As DNA, the CDR3 is TGTGCCAGCAGGCTAGCGAGCTCCTACGAGCAGTACTTC. Translating gives CASRLASSYEQYF.

This clonotype was detected a few times. This chain links TRBV7-9 with TRBJ2-5, with no clear D. Trimming cost V 5 bases and J 13 bases, with 11 bases left between them. CDR3 length: 10 residues. The V gene's germline CDR1 is SEHNR and CDR2 FQNEAQ (reference sequence). The CDR3 spells CASSETPRYF. CDR3 coding DNA: TGTGCCAGCAGCGAAACGCCTAGGTACTTC.